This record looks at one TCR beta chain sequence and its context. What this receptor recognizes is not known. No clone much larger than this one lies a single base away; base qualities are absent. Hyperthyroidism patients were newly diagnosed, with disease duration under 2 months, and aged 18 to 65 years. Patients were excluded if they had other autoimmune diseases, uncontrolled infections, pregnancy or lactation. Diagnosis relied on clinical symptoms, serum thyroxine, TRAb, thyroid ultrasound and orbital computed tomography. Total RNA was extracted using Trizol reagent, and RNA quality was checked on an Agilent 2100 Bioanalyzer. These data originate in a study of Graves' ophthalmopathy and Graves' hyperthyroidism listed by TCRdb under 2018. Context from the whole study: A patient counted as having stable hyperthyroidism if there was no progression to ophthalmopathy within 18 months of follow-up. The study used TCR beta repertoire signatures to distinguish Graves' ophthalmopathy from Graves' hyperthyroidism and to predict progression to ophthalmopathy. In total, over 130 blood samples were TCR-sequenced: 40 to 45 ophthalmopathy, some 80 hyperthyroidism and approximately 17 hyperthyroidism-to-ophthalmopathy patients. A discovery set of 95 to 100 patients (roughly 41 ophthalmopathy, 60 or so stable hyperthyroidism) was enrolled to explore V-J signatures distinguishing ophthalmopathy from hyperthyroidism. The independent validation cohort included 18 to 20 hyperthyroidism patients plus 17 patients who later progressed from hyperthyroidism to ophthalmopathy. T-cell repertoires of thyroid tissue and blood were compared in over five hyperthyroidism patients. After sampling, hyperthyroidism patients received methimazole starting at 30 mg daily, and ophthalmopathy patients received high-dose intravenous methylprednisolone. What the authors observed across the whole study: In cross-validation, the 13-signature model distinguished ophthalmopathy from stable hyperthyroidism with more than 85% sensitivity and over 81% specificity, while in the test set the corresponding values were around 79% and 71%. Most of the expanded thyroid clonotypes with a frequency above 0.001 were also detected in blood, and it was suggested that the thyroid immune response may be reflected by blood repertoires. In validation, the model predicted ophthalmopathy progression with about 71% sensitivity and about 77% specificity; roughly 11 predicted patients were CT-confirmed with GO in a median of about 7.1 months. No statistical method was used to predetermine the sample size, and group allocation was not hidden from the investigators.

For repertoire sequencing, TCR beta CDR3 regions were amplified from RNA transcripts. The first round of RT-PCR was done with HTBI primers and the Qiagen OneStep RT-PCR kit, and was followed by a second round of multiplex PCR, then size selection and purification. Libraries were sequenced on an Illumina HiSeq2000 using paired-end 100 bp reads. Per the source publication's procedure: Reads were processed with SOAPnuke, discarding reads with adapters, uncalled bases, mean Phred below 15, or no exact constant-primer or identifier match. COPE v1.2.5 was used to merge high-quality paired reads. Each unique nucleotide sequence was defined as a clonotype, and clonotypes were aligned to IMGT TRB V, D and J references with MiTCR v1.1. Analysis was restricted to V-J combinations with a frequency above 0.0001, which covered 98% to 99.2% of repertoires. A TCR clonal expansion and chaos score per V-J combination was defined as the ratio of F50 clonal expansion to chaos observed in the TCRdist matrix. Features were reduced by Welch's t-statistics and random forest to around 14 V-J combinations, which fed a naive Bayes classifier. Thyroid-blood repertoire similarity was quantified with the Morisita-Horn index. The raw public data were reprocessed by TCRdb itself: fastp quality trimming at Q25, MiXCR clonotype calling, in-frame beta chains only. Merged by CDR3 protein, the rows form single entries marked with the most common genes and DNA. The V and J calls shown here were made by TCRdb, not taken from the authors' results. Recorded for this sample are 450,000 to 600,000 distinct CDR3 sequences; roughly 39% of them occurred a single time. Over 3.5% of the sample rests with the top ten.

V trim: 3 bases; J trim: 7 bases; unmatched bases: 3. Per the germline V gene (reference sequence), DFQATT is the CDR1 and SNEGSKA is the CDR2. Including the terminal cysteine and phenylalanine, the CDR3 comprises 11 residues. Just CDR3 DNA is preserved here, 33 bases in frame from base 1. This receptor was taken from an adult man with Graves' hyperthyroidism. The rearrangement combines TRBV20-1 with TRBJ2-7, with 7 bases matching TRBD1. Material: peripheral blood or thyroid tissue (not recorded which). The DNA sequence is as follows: TGCAGTGCTAGCGGACAGGAGGAGCAGTACTTC. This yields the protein CSASGQEEQYF.